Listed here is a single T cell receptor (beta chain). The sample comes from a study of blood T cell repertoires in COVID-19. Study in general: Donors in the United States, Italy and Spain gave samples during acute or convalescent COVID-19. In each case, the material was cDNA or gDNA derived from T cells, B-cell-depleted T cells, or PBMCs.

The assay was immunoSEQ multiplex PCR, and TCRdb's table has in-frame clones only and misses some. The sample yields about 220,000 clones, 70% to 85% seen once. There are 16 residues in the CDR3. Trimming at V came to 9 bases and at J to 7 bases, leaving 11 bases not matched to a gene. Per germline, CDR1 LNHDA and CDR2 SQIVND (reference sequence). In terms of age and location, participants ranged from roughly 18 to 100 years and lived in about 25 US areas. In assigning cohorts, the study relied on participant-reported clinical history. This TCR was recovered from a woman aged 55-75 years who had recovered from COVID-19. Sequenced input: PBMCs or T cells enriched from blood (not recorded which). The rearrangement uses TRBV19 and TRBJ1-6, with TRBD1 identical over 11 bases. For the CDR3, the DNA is TGTGCCAGCTCCCCCCGGGACAGGGGGATCAATTCACCCCTCCACTTT. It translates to CASSPRDRGINSPLHF.